Below, 3 T cell receptor beta chains from the same sample are listed, as sequenced in a study of shared clonotypes between healthy human individuals. Here immunoSEQ multiplex PCR was the method, and the copy in TCRdb shows in-frame clones only, minus some. This sample carries around 1 million clones, approximately 80% of them seen once, and the ten largest clones take over 1.3%. The sequencing input was memory CD4+ T cells sorted from blood. Subset noted: CD45RA-negative fraction. The receptor source for this set is a man aged 18 to 35 in good health.

CDR3 DNA sequence: TGCGCCAGCAAGACAGGGGGACAGGGTGAAAAACTGTTTTTT. Its protein is CASKTGGQGEKLFF. J is TRBJ1-4 and V is TRBV5-1, with 9 nucleotides matching TRBD1. V shed 6 bases, J shed 7 bases, and the junction held 7 bases outside the gene matches. Germline V lookup: CDR1 SGHRS, CDR2 YFSETQ. There are 14 residues in the CDR3.

The chain employs TRBV5-4 and TRBJ2-3, with 7 bases identical to TRBD2. The CDR3 extends over 15 amino acids. J lost 1 base, V lost 3 bases, and 5 bases had no gene match. Germline loops: CDR1 SGHNT, CDR2 YYREEE (reference sequence). The CDR3 bases are TGTGCCAGCAGCTCGGAAGCGGGACGCACAGATACGCAGTATTTT. It yields the protein CASSSEAGRTDTQYF.

The gene calls are TRBV30 and TRBJ2-1; TRBD2 matches at 8 bases. The CDR3 runs to 14 residues. V lost 0 bases, J lost 14 bases, and 12 bases stayed unmatched. The germline V gene encodes CDR1 GTSNPN and CDR2 SVGIG (reference sequence). The CDR3 coding sequence is TGTGCCTGGAGTGTACTGCGCGGGGGGAGCTCGGAGTTCTTC. The encoded protein is CAWSVLRGGSSEFF.